A selection of T cell receptor beta chains follows, all from one sample in a study of shared clonotypes between healthy human individuals. Sequenced by immunoSEQ multiplex PCR; TCRdb stores in-frame clones only, minus some. Of some 800,000 clones detected, 80% to 95% appear once; the ten largest clones hold 24%. The sequenced material came from naive CD8+ T cells sorted from blood. The source is a man aged 25-40 years in good health. Each CDR3 is given with its conserved first and last residue. Each record gives: clone size, J gene, V gene, CDR3 protein. Size is stated for part of the rows, as once, few or many counts, or as a class when the clone is expanded.

size: NA; J: TRBJ2-4; V: TRBV2; CDR3: CASGGQGKNIQYF
size: NA; J: TRBJ2-1; V: TRBV7-6; CDR3: CASRKLAGEGDEQFF
size: NA; J: TRBJ2-1; V: TRBV4-3; CDR3: CASSQGFGGTNEQFF
size: NA; J: TRBJ2-2; V: TRBV7-3; CDR3: CASSLIGGNTGELFF
size: NA; J: TRBJ2-3; V: TRBV11-2; CDR3: CASSLVPGLSTDTQYF
size: NA; J: TRBJ2-1; V: TRBV5-1; CDR3: CASSLDLQGGYNEQFF
size: NA; J: TRBJ2-3; V: TRBV2; CDR3: CASSGLAGITDTQYF
size: NA; J: TRBJ2-1; V: TRBV2; CDR3: CASSGIVAGGSYNEQFF
size: NA; J: TRBJ2-5; V: TRBV4-1; CDR3: CASSQPDRGRETQYF
size: NA; J: TRBJ2-7; V: TRBV7-6; CDR3: CASSLWPGTGGEQYF
size: NA; J: TRBJ2-1; V: TRBV6-5; CDR3: CASSFNEQFF
size: once; J: TRBJ2-1; V: TRBV7-2; CDR3: CASSPSGRVNEQFF
size: NA; J: TRBJ2-6; V: TRBV7-3; CDR3: CASSIGQGSNVLTF
size: NA; J: TRBJ1-4; V: TRBV4-1; CDR3: CASSQGRGALATNEKLFF
size: NA; J: TRBJ2-1; V: TRBV27; CDR3: CASSLGTRDEQFF
size: NA; J: TRBJ2-7; V: TRBV7-6; CDR3: CASSPRDSSYEQYF
size: NA; J: TRBJ1-3; V: TRBV27; CDR3: CASSRYSGNTIYF
size: NA; J: TRBJ1-1; V: TRBV29-1; CDR3: CSVEDRTTEAFF
size: NA; J: TRBJ2-7; V: TRBV28; CDR3: CASSLAGISYEQYF
size: NA; J: TRBJ1-5; V: TRBV4-1; CDR3: CASSQDPWGNQPQHF
size: once; J: TRBJ1-4; V: TRBV7-9; CDR3: CASSLSTTTNEKLFF
size: NA; J: TRBJ2-1; V: TRBV7-9; CDR3: CASSSDNIRIGGRPLEQFF
size: NA; J: TRBJ2-2; V: TRBV6-6; CDR3: CASAKPLLAGPGELFF
size: NA; J: TRBJ2-1; V: TRBV29-1; CDR3: CSVVSAGVRNEQFF
size: NA; J: TRBJ2-3; V: TRBV2; CDR3: CASSEDGGTDTQYF
size: NA; J: TRBJ2-1; V: TRBV15; CDR3: CATSRRTGNNEQFF
size: NA; J: TRBJ2-7; V: TRBV7-9; CDR3: CASRAGGTYEQYF
size: once; J: TRBJ1-1; V: TRBV4-3; CDR3: CASSPQATGTPLEAFF
size: once; J: TRBJ2-3; V: TRBV28; CDR3: CASSPIAGGPKDTQYF
size: NA; J: TRBJ1-3; V: TRBV4-1; CDR3: CASSQFRQGNSGNTIYF
size: NA; J: TRBJ2-5; V: TRBV27; CDR3: CASSSSAGQTQYF
size: NA; J: TRBJ2-1; V: TRBV5-6; CDR3: CASSGAGGYNEQFF
size: NA; J: TRBJ2-1; V: TRBV6-5; CDR3: CASSYGAGYNEQFF
size: NA; J: TRBJ2-1; V: TRBV11-2; CDR3: CASSWEPGLYYNEQFF
size: NA; J: TRBJ1-2; V: TRBV7-9; CDR3: CASSLAGANGYTF
size: NA; J: TRBJ1-1; V: TRBV6-5; CDR3: CASSYGTGGTEAFF